This paragraph covers one TCR beta chain sequence. The record originates from a study of blood T cell repertoires in COVID-19. Study summary: There were acute and convalescent COVID-19 samples, and they came from the United States, Italy and Spain. T cells, B-cell-depleted T cells, or PBMCs supplied cDNA or gDNA.

Under the authors' procedure: How many nucleated cells were present was estimated from reference gene primer amplification. Data came from immunoSEQ multiplex PCR; TCRdb stores just in-frame clones and leaves some out. V and J calls and clone size are copied from that table; D and trimming were computed from the DNA. The profile covers roughly 80,000 clones, with 83% appearing a single time and about a sixth taken by the ten largest. The CDR3 sequence is 15 residues long. Trimming removed 6 bases from V and 0 bases from J, with 14 bases in between. The germline CDR1 and CDR2 sequences are MRHNA and SNTAGT.

The chain links TRBV6-4 to TRBJ1-2, with D possibly being TRBD1 (6 bases). Sample: peripheral blood. The receptor comes from a woman aged 60-75 years with acute or convalescent COVID-19. DNA for the CDR3: TGTGCCAGCAGAGGTGGGCAGGGGCCTAACTATGGCTACACCTTC. Its translation is CASRGGQGPNYGYTF.